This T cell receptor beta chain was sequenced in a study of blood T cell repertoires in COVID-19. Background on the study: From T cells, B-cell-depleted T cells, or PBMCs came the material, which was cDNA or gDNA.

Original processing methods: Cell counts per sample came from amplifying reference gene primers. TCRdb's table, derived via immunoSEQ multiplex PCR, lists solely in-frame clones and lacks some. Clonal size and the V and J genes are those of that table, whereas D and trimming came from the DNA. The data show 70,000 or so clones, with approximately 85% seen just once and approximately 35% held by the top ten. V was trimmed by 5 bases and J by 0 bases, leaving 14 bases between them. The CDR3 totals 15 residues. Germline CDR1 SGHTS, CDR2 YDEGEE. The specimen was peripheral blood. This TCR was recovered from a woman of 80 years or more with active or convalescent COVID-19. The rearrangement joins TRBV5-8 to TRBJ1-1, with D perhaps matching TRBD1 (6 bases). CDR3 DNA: TGTGCCAGCAGTCCGGGACAAACGATGAACACTGAAGCTTTCTTT. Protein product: CASSPGQTMNTEAFF.